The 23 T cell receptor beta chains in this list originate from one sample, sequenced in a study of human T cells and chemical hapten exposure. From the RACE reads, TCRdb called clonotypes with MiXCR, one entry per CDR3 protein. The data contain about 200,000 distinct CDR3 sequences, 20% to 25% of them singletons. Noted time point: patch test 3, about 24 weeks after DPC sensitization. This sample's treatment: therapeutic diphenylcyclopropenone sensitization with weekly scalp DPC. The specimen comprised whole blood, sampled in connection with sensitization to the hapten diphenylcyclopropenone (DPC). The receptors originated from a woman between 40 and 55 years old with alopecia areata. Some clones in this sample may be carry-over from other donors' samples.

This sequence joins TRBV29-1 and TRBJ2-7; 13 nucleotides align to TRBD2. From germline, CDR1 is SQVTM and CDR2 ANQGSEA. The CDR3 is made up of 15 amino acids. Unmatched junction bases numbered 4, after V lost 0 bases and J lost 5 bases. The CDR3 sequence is CSVEDAGLAGDEQYF. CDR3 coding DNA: TGCAGCGTTGAAGATGCTGGACTAGCGGGAGACGAGCAGTACTTC.

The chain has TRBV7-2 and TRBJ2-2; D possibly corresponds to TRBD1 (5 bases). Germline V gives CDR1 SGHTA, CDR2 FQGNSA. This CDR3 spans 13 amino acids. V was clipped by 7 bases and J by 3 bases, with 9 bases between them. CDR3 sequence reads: CASKKGDTGELFF. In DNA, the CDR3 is TGTGCCAGCAAAAAAGGGGACACCGGGGAGCTGTTTTTT.

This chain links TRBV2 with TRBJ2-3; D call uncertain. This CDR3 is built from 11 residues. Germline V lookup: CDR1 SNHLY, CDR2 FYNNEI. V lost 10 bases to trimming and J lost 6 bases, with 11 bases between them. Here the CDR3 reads CAKSPGDTQYF. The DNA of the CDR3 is TGTGCCAAATCCCCCGGGGATACGCAGTATTTT.

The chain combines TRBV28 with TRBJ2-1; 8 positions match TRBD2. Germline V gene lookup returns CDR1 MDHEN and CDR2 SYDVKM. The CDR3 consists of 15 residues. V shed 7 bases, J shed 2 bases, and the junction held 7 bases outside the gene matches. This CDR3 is CASKVGGGPYNEQFF. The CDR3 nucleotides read TGTGCCAGCAAAGTCGGGGGGGGTCCCTACAATGAGCAGTTCTTC.

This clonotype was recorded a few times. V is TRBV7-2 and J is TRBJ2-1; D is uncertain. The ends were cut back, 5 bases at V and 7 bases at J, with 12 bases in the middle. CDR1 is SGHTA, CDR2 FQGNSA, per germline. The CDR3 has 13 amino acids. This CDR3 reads CASSRRDTNEQFF. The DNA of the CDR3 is TGTGCCAGCAGCCGCCGAGACACGAATGAGCAGTTCTTC.

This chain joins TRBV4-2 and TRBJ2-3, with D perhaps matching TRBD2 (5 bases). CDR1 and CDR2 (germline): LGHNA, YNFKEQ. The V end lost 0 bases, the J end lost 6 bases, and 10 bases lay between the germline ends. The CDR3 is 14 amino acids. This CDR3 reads CASSQDGTGDTQYF. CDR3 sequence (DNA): TGTGCCAGCAGCCAAGATGGAACGGGGGATACGCAGTATTTT.

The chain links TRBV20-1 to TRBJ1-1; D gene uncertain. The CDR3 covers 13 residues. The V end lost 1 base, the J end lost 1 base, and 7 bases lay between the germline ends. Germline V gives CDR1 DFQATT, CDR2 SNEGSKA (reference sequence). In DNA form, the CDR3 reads TGCAGTGCTAGAGGAAGGTGGAACACTGAAGCTTTCTTT. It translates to CSARGRWNTEAFF.

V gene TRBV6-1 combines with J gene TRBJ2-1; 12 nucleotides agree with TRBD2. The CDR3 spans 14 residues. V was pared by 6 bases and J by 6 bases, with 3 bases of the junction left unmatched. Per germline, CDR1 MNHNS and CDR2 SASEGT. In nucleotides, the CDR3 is TGTGCCAGCAGAAGACTAGCGGGAGCCAATGAGCAGTTCTTC. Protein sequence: CASRRLAGANEQFF.

The CDR3 here is CASSGRTSGSRDEQFF. CDR3 in DNA: TGTGCCAGCAGCGGTCGAACTAGCGGGAGCCGTGATGAGCAGTTCTTC. This sequence joins TRBV11-2 and TRBJ2-1; 11 nucleotides line up with TRBD2. V lost 5 bases, J lost 8 bases, and 11 bases stayed unmatched. CDR3 length: 16 residues. Germline CDR1 reads SGHAT; CDR2 reads FQNNGV.

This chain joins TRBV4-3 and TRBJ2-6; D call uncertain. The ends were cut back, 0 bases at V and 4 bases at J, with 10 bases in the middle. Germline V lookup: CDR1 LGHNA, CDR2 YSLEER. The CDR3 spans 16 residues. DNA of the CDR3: TGCGCCAGCAGCCAAGAAAGGCTCTGGGGGGCCAACGTCCTGACTTTC. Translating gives CASSQERLWGANVLTF.

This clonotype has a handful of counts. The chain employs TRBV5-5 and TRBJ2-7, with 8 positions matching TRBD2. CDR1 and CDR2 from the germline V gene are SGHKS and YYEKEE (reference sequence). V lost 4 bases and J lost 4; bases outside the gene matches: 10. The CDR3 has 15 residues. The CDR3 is CASSRSISGTYEQYF. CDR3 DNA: TGTGCCAGCAGCCGGAGTATTAGCGGGACGTACGAGCAGTACTTC.

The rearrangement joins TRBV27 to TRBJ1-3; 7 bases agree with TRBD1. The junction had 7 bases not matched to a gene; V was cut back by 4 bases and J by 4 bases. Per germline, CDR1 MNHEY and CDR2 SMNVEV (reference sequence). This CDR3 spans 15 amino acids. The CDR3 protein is CASSSTGALGNTIYF. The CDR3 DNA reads TGTGCCAGCAGTTCTACAGGGGCGCTGGGAAACACCATATATTTT.

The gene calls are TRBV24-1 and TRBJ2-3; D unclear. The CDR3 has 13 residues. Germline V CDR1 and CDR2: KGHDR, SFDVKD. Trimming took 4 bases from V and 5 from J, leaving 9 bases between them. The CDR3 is CATSDPPGDTQYF. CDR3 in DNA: TGTGCCACCAGTGACCCTCCTGGAGATACGCAGTATTTT.

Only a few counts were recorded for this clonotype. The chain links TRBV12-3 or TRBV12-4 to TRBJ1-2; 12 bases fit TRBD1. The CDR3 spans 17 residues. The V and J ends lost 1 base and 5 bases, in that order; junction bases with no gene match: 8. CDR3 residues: CASSLGDGTGGAYGYTF. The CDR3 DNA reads TGTGCCAGCAGTTTAGGGGACGGGACAGGGGGCGCTTATGGCTACACCTTC.

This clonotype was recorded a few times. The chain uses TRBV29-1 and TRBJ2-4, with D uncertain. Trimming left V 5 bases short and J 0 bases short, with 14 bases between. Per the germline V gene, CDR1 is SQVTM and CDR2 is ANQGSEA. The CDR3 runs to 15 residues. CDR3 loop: CSVLGTYEAKNIQYF. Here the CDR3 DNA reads TGCAGCGTTCTGGGCACATACGAAGCCAAAAACATTCAGTACTTC.

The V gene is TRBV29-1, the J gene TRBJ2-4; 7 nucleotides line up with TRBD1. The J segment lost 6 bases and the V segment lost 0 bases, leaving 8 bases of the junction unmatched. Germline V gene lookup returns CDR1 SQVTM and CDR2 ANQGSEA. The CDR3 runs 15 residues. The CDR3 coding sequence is TGCAGCGTTGAAGATCTCGGGCAGGGGGTAAACATTCAGTACTTC. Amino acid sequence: CSVEDLGQGVNIQYF.

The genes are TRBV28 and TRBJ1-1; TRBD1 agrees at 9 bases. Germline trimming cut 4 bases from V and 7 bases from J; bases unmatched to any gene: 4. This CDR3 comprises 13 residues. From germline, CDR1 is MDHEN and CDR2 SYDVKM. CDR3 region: CASSWDRVSEAFF. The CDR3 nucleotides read TGTGCCAGCAGTTGGGACAGGGTCAGTGAAGCTTTCTTT.

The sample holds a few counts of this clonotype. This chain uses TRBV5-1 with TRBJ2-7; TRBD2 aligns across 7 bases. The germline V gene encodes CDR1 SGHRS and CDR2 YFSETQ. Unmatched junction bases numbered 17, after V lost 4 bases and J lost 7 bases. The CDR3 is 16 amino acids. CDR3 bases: TGCGCCAGCAGCCGACCCCGTTCGGCGGGAGTTTCAGAGCAGTACTTC. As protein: CASSRPRSAGVSEQYF.

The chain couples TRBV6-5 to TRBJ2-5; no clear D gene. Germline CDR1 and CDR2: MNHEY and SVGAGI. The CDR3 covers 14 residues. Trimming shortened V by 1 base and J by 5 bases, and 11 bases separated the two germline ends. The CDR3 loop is CASSYLGKVETQYF. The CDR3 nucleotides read TGTGCCAGCAGTTACTTGGGGAAGGTGGAGACCCAGTACTTC.

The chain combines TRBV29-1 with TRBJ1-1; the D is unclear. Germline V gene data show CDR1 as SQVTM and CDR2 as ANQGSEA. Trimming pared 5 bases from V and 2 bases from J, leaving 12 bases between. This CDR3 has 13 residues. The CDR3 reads CSVQIGRNTEAFF. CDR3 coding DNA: TGCAGCGTTCAAATAGGCCGAAACACTGAAGCTTTCTTT.

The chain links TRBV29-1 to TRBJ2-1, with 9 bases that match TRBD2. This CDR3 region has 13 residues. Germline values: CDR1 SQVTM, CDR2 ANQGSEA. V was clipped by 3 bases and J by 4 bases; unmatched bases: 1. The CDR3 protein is CSVDSGSYNEQFF. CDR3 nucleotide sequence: TGCAGCGTTGATAGCGGGAGTTACAATGAGCAGTTCTTC.

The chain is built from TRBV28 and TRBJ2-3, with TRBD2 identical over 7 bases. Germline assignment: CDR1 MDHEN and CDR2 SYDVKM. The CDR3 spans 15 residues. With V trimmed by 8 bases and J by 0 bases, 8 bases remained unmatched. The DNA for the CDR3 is TGTGCCAGCTCCTACCTAGCGGCTAGCACAGATACGCAGTATTTT. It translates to CASSYLAASTDTQYF.

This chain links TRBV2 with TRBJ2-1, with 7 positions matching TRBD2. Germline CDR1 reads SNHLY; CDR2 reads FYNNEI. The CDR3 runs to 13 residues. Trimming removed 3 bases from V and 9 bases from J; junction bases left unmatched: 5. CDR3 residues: CASSEELALEQFF. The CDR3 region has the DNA TGTGCCAGCAGTGAGGAACTAGCGCTTGAGCAGTTCTTC.